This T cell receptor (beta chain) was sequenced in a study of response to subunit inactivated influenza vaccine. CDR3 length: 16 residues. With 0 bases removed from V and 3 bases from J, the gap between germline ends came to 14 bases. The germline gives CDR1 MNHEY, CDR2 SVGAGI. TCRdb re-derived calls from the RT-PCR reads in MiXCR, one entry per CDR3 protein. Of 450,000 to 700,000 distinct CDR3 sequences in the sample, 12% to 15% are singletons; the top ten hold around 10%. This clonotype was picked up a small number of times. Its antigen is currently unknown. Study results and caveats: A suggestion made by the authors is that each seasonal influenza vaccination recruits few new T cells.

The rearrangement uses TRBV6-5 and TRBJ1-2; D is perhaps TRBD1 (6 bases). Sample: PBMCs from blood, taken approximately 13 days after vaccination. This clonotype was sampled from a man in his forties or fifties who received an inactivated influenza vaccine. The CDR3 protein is CASSYSLGQLHYGYTF. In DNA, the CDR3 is TGTGCCAGCAGTTACTCTTTAGGACAGTTACACTATGGCTACACCTTC.